The 19 T cell receptor beta chains reported below all come from one sample, sequenced in a study of OX40 agonist ivuxolimab in advanced cancers. Using immunoSEQ multiplex PCR, the repertoire was profiled, and TCRdb retains in-frame clones only, with some absent. Among tens of thousands of clones listed, roughly nine tenths were seen once. This specimen consisted of CD4+ or CD8+ T cells sorted from blood, obtained in a trial of the OX40 agonist ivuxolimab. All receptors derive from an adult with an advanced solid tumor such as melanoma, head and neck, liver or kidney cancer.

V gene TRBV27 combines with J gene TRBJ2-7; TRBD2 aligns across 7 bases. CDR3 length: 14 amino acids. Per germline, CDR1 MNHEY and CDR2 SMNVEV (reference sequence). The ends lost 4 bases at V and 3 bases at J; junction bases unmatched: 6. The CDR3 sequence is CASSYSGIHYEQYF. The CDR3 region has the DNA TGTGCCAGCAGTTACAGCGGGATACACTACGAGCAGTACTTC.

The chain joins TRBV5-1 to TRBJ2-7; D is unclear. From germline, CDR1 is SGHRS and CDR2 YFSETQ. The CDR3 has 14 amino acids. Between the trimmed V and J ends, which lost 0 bases and 4 bases, there was a span of 11 bases. CDR3 in amino acids: CASSLESAGYEQYF. CDR3 nucleotide sequence: TGCGCCAGCAGCTTGGAGTCGGCCGGATACGAGCAGTACTTC.

The chain's CDR3 is CATSPELFETQYF. In DNA form, the CDR3 reads TGTGCCACCAGCCCTGAATTATTTGAGACCCAGTACTTC. The chain uses TRBV15 and TRBJ2-5; D uncertain. The CDR3 sequence is 13 residues long. The germline V and J ends were trimmed by 5 bases and 5 bases, with 12 bases remaining between them. The germline gives CDR1 LNHNV, CDR2 YYDKDF (reference sequence).

The chain uses TRBV6-1 and TRBJ2-1; D uncertain. Germline CDR1 is MNHNS and CDR2 is SASEGT. Trimming cost V 6 bases and J 6 bases, with 9 bases left between them. The CDR3 has 12 amino acids. For the CDR3, the DNA is TGTGCCAGCAGCTACTTTCCCAATGAGCAGTTCTTC. It translates to CASSYFPNEQFF.

V gene TRBV30 combines with J gene TRBJ2-7; TRBD2 aligns across 11 bases. The CDR3 sequence is 14 residues long. V shed 2 bases, J shed 12 bases, and the junction held 12 bases outside the gene matches. CDR1 GTSNPN and CDR2 SVGIG come from the germline V gene (reference sequence). CDR3 in amino acids: CAWSRLAGLGLGYF. CDR3 DNA: TGTGCCTGGAGTCGACTAGCGGGACTGGGGCTTGGGTACTTC.

V is TRBV5-6 and J is TRBJ2-5, with D hard to call. The CDR3 sequence is 13 residues long. Trimming shortened V by 5 bases and J by 1 base, and 9 bases separated the two germline ends. The germline gives CDR1 SGHDT, CDR2 YYEEEE. CDR3 loop: CASSLRPQETQYF. The CDR3, as DNA: TGTGCCAGCAGTTTACGGCCCCAAGAGACCCAGTACTTC.

The chain is built from TRBV5-1 and TRBJ1-4; 7 nucleotides line up with TRBD1. The junction had 8 bases not matched to a gene; V was cut back by 0 bases and J by 6 bases. This CDR3 is built from 16 residues. Germline V gene sequence: CDR1 SGHRS, CDR2 YFSETQ. The CDR3 coding sequence is TGCGCCAGCAGCTTGGCCAGTGGGACAGAGTATGAAAAACTGTTTTTT. Its translation is CASSLASGTEYEKLFF.

The J gene is TRBJ2-7, the V gene TRBV13, with D possibly matching TRBD1 (5 bases). Trimming pared 3 bases from V and 3 bases from J, leaving 12 bases between. The CDR3 runs 14 residues. Per the germline V gene, CDR1 is PRHDT and CDR2 is FYEKMQ (reference sequence). The CDR3 nucleotides are TGTGCCAGCAGCTTGGCCAGGGCAATCTACGAGCAGTACTTC. Translating it yields CASSLARAIYEQYF.

The chain carries TRBV9 and TRBJ1-1; D remains unclear. CDR1 and CDR2 from the germline V gene are SGDLS and YYNGEE. The CDR3 is 12 residues long. V gave up 0 bases and J gave up 5 bases, with 5 bases separating them. CDR3 amino acids: CASSVAGTEAFF. The DNA of the CDR3 is TGTGCCAGCAGCGTAGCGGGGACTGAAGCTTTCTTT.

The table lists this clone with a few counts. The gene calls are TRBV2 and TRBJ1-1; D unclear. The CDR3 contains 11 residues. In germline, CDR1 is SNHLY, CDR2 FYNNEI. Trimming took 3 bases from V and 7 from J, leaving 6 bases between them. CDR3 region: CASSDSGEAFF. The CDR3 DNA reads TGTGCCAGCAGTGACAGTGGTGAAGCTTTCTTT.

J is TRBJ2-7 and V is TRBV27; 9 bases are shared with TRBD1. The CDR3 is 12 residues long. Trimming at V came to 6 bases and at J to 7 bases, leaving 4 bases not matched to a gene. Germline V gene data show CDR1 as MNHEY and CDR2 as SMNVEV (reference sequence). CDR3 sequence: CASRPTGGEQYF. DNA for the CDR3: TGTGCCAGCAGACCGACAGGGGGTGAGCAGTACTTC.

The chain carries TRBV19 and TRBJ2-1, with D unresolved. The germline V gene encodes CDR1 LNHDA and CDR2 SQIVND (reference sequence). V was clipped by 1 base and J by 4 bases, with 5 bases between them. This CDR3 comprises 13 residues. CDR3 in amino acids: CASSIGTYNEQFF. CDR3 DNA sequence: TGTGCCAGTAGTATAGGCACTTACAATGAGCAGTTCTTC. Supplemented by reference TRBV19 and TRBJ2-1, the full variable domain reads DGGITQSPKYLFRKEGQNVTLSCEQNLNHDAMYWYRQDPGQGLRLIYYSQIVNDFQKGDIAEGYSVSREKKESFPLTVTSAQKNPTAFYLCASSIGTYNEQFFGPGTRLTVL.

This chain links TRBV6-6 with TRBJ2-7; D may be TRBD1 or TRBD2 (5 bases each). From germline, CDR1 is MNHNY and CDR2 SVGAGI (reference sequence). This CDR3 spans 13 amino acids. V dropped 3 bases and J dropped 0 bases, with 6 bases sitting between them. The CDR3 reads CASSYGGSYEQYF. CDR3 bases: TGTGCCAGCAGTTATGGGGGCTCCTACGAGCAGTACTTC.

The chain combines TRBV28 with TRBJ2-7, with D possibly being TRBD1 (5 bases). The V end was cut by 3 bases, the J end by 1 base, with 10 bases between. The CDR3 length is 14 residues. From germline, CDR1 is MDHEN and CDR2 SYDVKM. CDR3 in amino acids: CASSLVGPSYEQYF. The CDR3 nucleotides read TGTGCCAGCAGTTTGGTGGGGCCTTCCTACGAGCAGTACTTC.

The chain recombines TRBV7-2 with TRBJ1-1; tentative D call: TRBD1 (6 bases). Germline V gene data show CDR1 as SGHTA and CDR2 as FQGNSA. Trimming shortened V by 3 bases and J by 5 bases, and 10 bases separated the two germline ends. The CDR3 extends over 13 amino acids. CDR3 in amino acids: CASSLGGLTEAFF. The CDR3 DNA reads as TGTGCCAGCAGCTTGGGGGGCCTTACTGAAGCTTTCTTT. Together with reference TRBV7-2 and TRBJ1-1, the CDR3 gives the full variable domain: GAGVSQSPSNKVTEKGKDVELRCDPISGHTALYWYRQSLGQGLEFLIYFQGNSAPDKSGLPSDRFSAERTGGSVSTLTIQRTQQEDSAVYLCASSLGGLTEAFFGQGTRLTVV.

The chain has TRBV29-1 and TRBJ1-2; no clear D. Deletions cut 0 bases from V and 6 bases from J, with 14 bases between. The CDR3 runs 14 residues. Looked up from germline, CDR1 is SQVTM and CDR2 is ANQGSEA. CDR3 in DNA: TGCAGCGTTGAAGAATGGAAGGCAGCGAATGGCTACACCTTC. It specifies CSVEEWKAANGYTF.

The chain has TRBV13 and TRBJ2-1; D is unclear. Per germline, CDR1 PRHDT and CDR2 FYEKMQ (reference sequence). The CDR3 sequence is 14 residues long. V was pared by 5 bases and J by 0 bases, with 8 bases between. Here the CDR3 DNA reads TGTGCCAGCAGCACTCAGAGCTCCTACAATGAGCAGTTCTTC. Protein sequence: CASSTQSSYNEQFF.

This chain uses TRBV27 with TRBJ2-5; 10 nucleotides match TRBD1. With V trimmed by 5 bases and J by 7 bases, 13 bases remained unmatched. From germline, CDR1 is MNHEY and CDR2 SMNVEV (reference sequence). The CDR3 has 16 amino acids. In DNA, the CDR3 is TGTGCCAGCAGTCCGGACAGGGGGAGTACTAGGCGGACCCAGTACTTC. It translates to CASSPDRGSTRRTQYF.

The count of this clone is one. The J gene is TRBJ2-1, the V gene TRBV27, with a weak D call TRBD1 (6 bases). V lost 5 bases and J lost 5, with 16 bases in between. CDR3 length equals 15 residues. Germline V gives CDR1 MNHEY, CDR2 SMNVEV (reference sequence). CDR3 amino acids: CASSPRGHMDNEQFF. The CDR3 DNA is TGTGCCAGCAGTCCCAGGGGCCATATGGACAATGAGCAGTTCTTC.